Listed below are T cell receptor beta chains from one sample, sequenced in a study of T cell responses to AZD1222 COVID-19 vaccine. TCRdb's copy holds only in-frame clones and misses some; the assay was immunoSEQ multiplex PCR. The sample records 110,000 to 150,000 clones, 85% to 95% being singletons. Sequences were derived from peripheral blood, sampled on day 0 of AZD1222 vaccination. These receptor sequences come from an adult in good health. Both conserved end residues are part of each CDR3. The D gene is left open where the match is weak. The size of a clone is reported for some rows only, either as once, few or many, or as a class for expanded clones.

d_call: -; v_call: TRBV19; clone_size: -; j_call: TRBJ1-3; cdr3_aa: CASSITAGNTIYF; cdr3_nt: TGTGCCAGTAGTATAACAGCGGGAAACACCATATATTTT
d_call: -; v_call: TRBV19; clone_size: -; j_call: TRBJ1-2; cdr3_aa: CASSVRGYGYTF; cdr3_nt: TGTGCCAGTAGTGTCCGGGGCTATGGCTACACCTTC
d_call: -; v_call: TRBV9; clone_size: -; j_call: TRBJ1-5; cdr3_aa: CASGEDGSNQPQHF; cdr3_nt: TGTGCCAGCGGCGAAGACGGTAGCAATCAGCCCCAGCATTTT
d_call: -; v_call: TRBV27; clone_size: -; j_call: TRBJ1-5; cdr3_aa: CASSFGAGQPQHF; cdr3_nt: TGTGCCAGCAGTTTTGGGGCGGGCCAGCCCCAGCATTTT
d_call: -; v_call: TRBV30; clone_size: -; j_call: TRBJ1-2; cdr3_aa: CAWRVRSGDGYTF; cdr3_nt: TGTGCCTGGAGAGTAAGGAGCGGCGATGGCTACACCTTC
d_call: -; v_call: TRBV7-2; clone_size: -; j_call: TRBJ1-5; cdr3_aa: CASSPPGVQPQHF; cdr3_nt: TGTGCCAGCAGCCCCCCAGGGGTTCAGCCCCAGCATTTT
d_call: TRBD1; v_call: TRBV10-3; clone_size: -; j_call: TRBJ1-2; cdr3_aa: CAISPGTGADGGYTF; cdr3_nt: TGTGCCATCAGTCCCGGGACAGGGGCAGACGGCGGCTACACCTTC
d_call: TRBD1; v_call: TRBV28; clone_size: -; j_call: TRBJ1-1; cdr3_aa: CASSLTGGDTEAFF; cdr3_nt: TGTGCCAGCAGTTTGACAGGGGGGGACACTGAAGCTTTCTTT
d_call: -; v_call: TRBV6-6; clone_size: -; j_call: TRBJ2-7; cdr3_aa: CASSPAVGGSGIYEQYF; cdr3_nt: TGTGCCAGCAGTCCCGCAGTGGGCGGATCAGGGATCTACGAGCAGTACTTC
d_call: -; v_call: TRBV12-3/TRBV12-4; clone_size: -; j_call: TRBJ2-1; cdr3_aa: CASSLSQSNEQFF; cdr3_nt: TGTGCCAGCAGTTTAAGCCAGAGCAATGAGCAGTTCTTC
d_call: -; v_call: TRBV28; clone_size: -; j_call: TRBJ1-2; cdr3_aa: CASSLGGRPVTF; cdr3_nt: TGTGCCAGCAGTTTAGGTGGAAGGCCGGTCACCTTC
d_call: TRBD1; v_call: TRBV7-9; clone_size: -; j_call: TRBJ1-5; cdr3_aa: CASSLWTGGVRNQPQHF; cdr3_nt: TGTGCCAGCAGCTTATGGACAGGGGGAGTTCGCAATCAGCCCCAGCATTTT
d_call: TRBD1; v_call: TRBV5-1; clone_size: once; j_call: TRBJ2-5; cdr3_aa: CASSDRDPQETQYF; cdr3_nt: TGCGCCAGCAGCGACAGGGACCCACAAGAGACCCAGTACTTC
d_call: TRBD1; v_call: TRBV11-2; clone_size: -; j_call: TRBJ1-1; cdr3_aa: CASSLVPGTVEAFF; cdr3_nt: TGTGCCAGCAGCTTAGTCCCCGGGACAGTTGAAGCTTTCTTT
d_call: TRBD1; v_call: TRBV5-1; clone_size: -; j_call: TRBJ2-7; cdr3_aa: CASSSWTGETYEQYF; cdr3_nt: TGCGCCAGCAGCTCCTGGACAGGGGAAACCTACGAGCAGTACTTC
d_call: -; v_call: TRBV3-1/TRBV3-2; clone_size: -; j_call: TRBJ1-3; cdr3_aa: CASSHTDAGNTIYF; cdr3_nt: TGTGCCAGCAGTCATACAGACGCTGGAAACACCATATATTTT
d_call: TRBD2; v_call: TRBV6-2/TRBV6-3; clone_size: -; j_call: TRBJ2-5; cdr3_aa: CASSYGYSGGPSLQETQYF; cdr3_nt: TGTGCCAGCAGTTACGGGTACAGCGGGGGCCCGTCGTTGCAAGAGACCCAGTACTTC
d_call: TRBD1; v_call: TRBV30; clone_size: -; j_call: TRBJ1-3; cdr3_aa: CAWSADRGYGNTIYF; cdr3_nt: TGTGCCTGGAGTGCGGACAGGGGTTATGGAAACACCATATATTTT
d_call: TRBD1; v_call: TRBV19; clone_size: few; j_call: TRBJ2-7; cdr3_aa: CASSHGGTGKEQYF; cdr3_nt: TGTGCCAGTAGTCACGGCGGGACAGGGAAGGAGCAGTACTTC
d_call: -; v_call: TRBV5-4; clone_size: once; j_call: TRBJ1-2; cdr3_aa: CASSYRTGNYGYTF; cdr3_nt: TGTGCCAGCAGTTACCGGACGGGCAACTATGGCTACACCTTC
d_call: -; v_call: TRBV12-5; clone_size: -; j_call: TRBJ1-4; cdr3_aa: CASGFRLTSTNEKLFF; cdr3_nt: TGTGCTAGTGGTTTCCGCCTAACGTCAACTAATGAAAAACTGTTTTTT
d_call: -; v_call: TRBV9; clone_size: -; j_call: TRBJ1-2; cdr3_aa: CASSRVFYGYTF; cdr3_nt: TGTGCCAGCAGCCGGGTCTTCTATGGCTACACCTTC
d_call: TRBD2; v_call: TRBV5-1; clone_size: -; j_call: TRBJ2-3; cdr3_aa: CASSRASGVDTQYF; cdr3_nt: TGCGCCAGCAGCAGGGCTAGCGGGGTGGATACGCAGTATTTT
d_call: -; v_call: TRBV7-9; clone_size: -; j_call: TRBJ1-1; cdr3_aa: CASSLRGMNTEAFF; cdr3_nt: TGTGCCAGCAGCTTAAGGGGAATGAACACTGAAGCTTTCTTT
d_call: -; v_call: TRBV6-1; clone_size: -; j_call: TRBJ2-5; cdr3_aa: CASSEAGWTNQETQYF; cdr3_nt: TGTGCCAGCAGTGAAGCGGGGTGGACTAATCAAGAGACCCAGTACTTC
d_call: -; v_call: TRBV6-5; clone_size: -; j_call: TRBJ1-5; cdr3_aa: CASSYQPEDQPQHF; cdr3_nt: TGTGCCAGCAGTTACCAGCCGGAGGATCAGCCCCAGCATTTT
d_call: -; v_call: TRBV7-3; clone_size: -; j_call: TRBJ1-2; cdr3_aa: CASSLDRARAGGYTF; cdr3_nt: TGTGCCAGCAGCCTAGACCGAGCTAGGGCGGGGGGCTACACCTTC
d_call: -; v_call: TRBV4-3; clone_size: -; j_call: TRBJ2-7; cdr3_aa: CASSQDIGDLGEQYF; cdr3_nt: TGCGCCAGCAGCCAAGATATAGGCGATTTGGGGGAGCAGTACTTC
d_call: -; v_call: TRBV19; clone_size: once; j_call: TRBJ1-1; cdr3_aa: CGSGPRNTEAFF; cdr3_nt: TGTGGCAGCGGACCCAGGAACACTGAAGCTTTCTTT
d_call: -; v_call: TRBV20-1; clone_size: -; j_call: TRBJ2-7; cdr3_aa: CSASTTRGLTYEQYF; cdr3_nt: TGCAGTGCTAGTACTACCAGAGGCCTAACCTACGAGCAGTACTTC
d_call: -; v_call: TRBV29-1; clone_size: -; j_call: TRBJ1-4; cdr3_aa: CSCRGRATNEKLFF; cdr3_nt: TGCAGCTGCCGGGGAAGGGCAACTAATGAAAAACTGTTTTTT